Listed here are 21 T cell receptor beta chains from one sample, sequenced in a study of human T cells and chemical hapten exposure. The library tagged each cDNA molecule with unique molecular identifiers. TCRdb analysed the reads with MiXCR anew, one entry per CDR3 protein. The table lists more than 100,000 distinct CDR3 sequences, over 7% of them singletons. It was unfractionated whole blood from which total RNA was extracted. Material for sequencing was whole blood. The source of these receptors is a human donor in good health. Some clones in this sample may be carry-over from other donors' samples.

There are a few counts of this clonotype. This rearrangement joins TRBV29-1 to TRBJ1-2; 8 bases map to TRBD1. The J segment lost 1 base and the V segment lost 0 bases, leaving 13 bases of the junction unmatched. This CDR3 is built from 18 residues. In germline, CDR1 is SQVTM, CDR2 ANQGSEA. The chain's CDR3 is CSVEDGTGGVGGNYGYTF. The CDR3 region has the DNA TGCAGCGTTGAAGATGGAACAGGGGGAGTTGGCGGTAACTATGGCTACACCTTC.

This clonotype was recorded many times. CDR3 nucleotides: TGTGCCAGCAGCTCCCCGAAAGGACTAGCGGGACTGGGCGAGCAGTACTTC. Its translation is CASSSPKGLAGLGEQYF. The J gene is TRBJ2-7, the V gene TRBV7-8; 12 bases fit TRBD2. V trimming: 4 bases; J trimming: 6 bases; junction bases outside the gene matches: 13. This CDR3 spans 17 amino acids. Germline CDR1 and CDR2: SGHVS and FQNEAQ.

This clonotype turned up a few times. The chain combines TRBV9 with TRBJ2-5, with 8 nucleotides matching TRBD2. This CDR3 contains 15 residues. Trimming took 0 bases from V and 3 from J; bases not matched to a gene: 4. The germline CDR1 and CDR2 sequences are SGDLS and YYNGEE. Here the CDR3 reads CASSVASSGKETQYF. The DNA for the CDR3 is TGTGCCAGCAGCGTAGCAAGTAGCGGGAAAGAGACCCAGTACTTC.

This clonotype was seen ten or more times. The rearrangement uses TRBV20-1 and TRBJ1-6, with TRBD1 as a possible D gene (5 bases). The germline V and J ends were trimmed by 0 bases and 7 bases, with 16 bases remaining between them. CDR3 length: 16 residues. Germline V lookup: CDR1 DFQATT, CDR2 SNEGSKA (reference sequence). CDR3 residues: CSARDPGQGSNSPLHF. In DNA, the CDR3 is TGCAGTGCTAGAGATCCGGGCCAGGGATCGAATTCACCCCTCCACTTT.

This clonotype has only a few counts. This chain uses TRBV18 with TRBJ2-2; D not certain. CDR1 and CDR2 from the germline V gene are KGHSH and LQKENI. The CDR3 has 16 amino acids. V was trimmed by 0 bases and J by 0 bases, leaving 8 bases between them. The CDR3 nucleotides are TGTGCCAGCTCACCACCAAACAGACCGAACACCGGGGAGCTGTTTTTT. Translation gives CASSPPNRPNTGELFF. The full variable domain, its missing parts supplied by reference TRBV18 and TRBJ2-2, is NAGVMQNPRHLVRRRGQEARLRCSPMKGHSHVYWYRQLPEEGLKFMVYLQKENIIDESGMPKERFSAEFPKEGPSILRIQQVVRGDSAAYFCASSPPNRPNTGELFFGEGSRLTVL.

This clonotype was recorded a few times. The rearrangement links TRBV6-1 to TRBJ2-3; 8 nucleotides align to TRBD1. This CDR3 comprises 16 residues. Germline-derived CDR1 and CDR2 are MNHNS and SASEGT. Trimming removed 1 base from V and 4 bases from J; junction bases left unmatched: 7. The DNA for the CDR3 is TGTGCCAGCAGTGAAGACCCAGGGGGCAACGCAGATACGCAGTATTTT. Translation gives CASSEDPGGNADTQYF.

The J gene is TRBJ1-1, the V gene TRBV7-9; no definite D call. V shed 1 base and J shed 1 base, with 16 bases lying between them. This CDR3 is built from 17 residues. The germline gives CDR1 SEHNR, CDR2 FQNEAQ (reference sequence). DNA for the CDR3: TGTGCCAGCAGCTTAGAGGCGTCAACACGCGAGAACACTGAAGCTTTCTTT. Its protein is CASSLEASTRENTEAFF.

This clonotype was recorded at least ten times. The rearrangement uses TRBV7-2 and TRBJ1-5; possible D gene TRBD1, 6 bases. V lost 5 bases and J lost 0, with 11 bases in between. This CDR3 is built from 15 residues. CDR1 is SGHTA and CDR2 is FQGNSA in the germline V gene. This CDR3 is CASSLQTGSNQPQHF. For the CDR3, the DNA is TGTGCCAGCAGCCTCCAGACAGGTAGCAATCAGCCCCAGCATTTT.

As concerns this clonotype: A much bigger clone sits one base away, suggesting this may be a read error. This chain links TRBV20-1 with TRBJ2-1; possibly TRBD2 for D (6 bases). CDR3 length: 14 amino acids. Deletions cut 1 base from V and 8 bases from J, with 15 bases between. Germline values: CDR1 DFQATT, CDR2 SNEGSKA (reference sequence). Written as DNA, the CDR3 is TGCAGTGCTAGAGGGACTGGCGGGACCCATGAGCAGTTCTTC. It codes for CSARGTGGTHEQFF.

Many counts were recorded for this clonotype. The rearrangement uses TRBV7-9 and TRBJ1-2; D unclear. Trimming pared 5 bases from V and 10 bases from J, leaving 17 bases between. Per the germline V gene, CDR1 is SEHNR and CDR2 is FQNEAQ (reference sequence). This CDR3 contains 13 residues. The CDR3 DNA is TGTGCCAGCAGCCTTCCCATCCGCGACGTCTACACCTTC. It codes for CASSLPIRDVYTF. The entire variable domain, with the rest obtained from reference TRBV7-9 and TRBJ1-2, is as follows: DTGVSQNPRHKITKRGQNVTFRCDPISEHNRLYWYRQTLGQGPEFLTYFQNEAQLEKSRLLSDRFSAERPKGSFSTLEIQRTEQGDSAMYLCASSLPIRDVYTFGSGTRLTVV.

This clonotype appeared a few times. The chain uses TRBV10-3 and TRBJ2-3; D gene unclear. This CDR3 comprises 15 residues. Germline assignment: CDR1 ENHRY and CDR2 SYGVKD. The germline V and J ends were trimmed by 3 bases and 2 bases, with 12 bases remaining between them. The CDR3 coding sequence is TGTGCCATCAGTGACCCCCACGGAGCCACAGATACGCAGTATTTT. Encoded protein: CAISDPHGATDTQYF.

The J gene is TRBJ2-7, the V gene TRBV12-3 or TRBV12-4; TRBD1 matches at 9 bases. The CDR3 is made up of 15 amino acids. The V gene end was trimmed by 6 bases and the J gene end by 3 bases; junction bases not matched to a gene: 9. CDR3 bases: TGTGCCAGCAGCACCACCGGGACAGGGCACTACGAGCAGTACTTC. Encoded protein: CASSTTGTGHYEQYF.

This rearrangement joins TRBV7-3 to TRBJ2-2; D tentatively reads TRBD1 or TRBD2 (6 bases each). V shed 0 bases and J shed 5 bases, with 10 bases lying between them. CDR1 and CDR2 (germline): SGHTA, FQGTGA. CDR3 size: 15 residues. CDR3 in amino acids: CASSLTGGATGELFF. The CDR3 coding sequence is TGTGCCAGCAGCTTAACGGGGGGCGCAACCGGGGAGCTGTTTTTT.

V gene TRBV6-1 combines with J gene TRBJ1-1; D is perhaps TRBD1 (5 bases). Trimming shortened V by 7 bases and J by 4 bases, and 10 bases separated the two germline ends. This CDR3 has 12 amino acids. CDR1 is MNHNS and CDR2 is SASEGT in the germline V gene. CDR3 protein: CASNRGATEAFF. The CDR3 coding sequence is TGTGCCAGCAATAGAGGGGCCACTGAAGCTTTCTTT.

This clonotype showed up just a few times. The rearrangement uses TRBV20-1 and TRBJ2-3; D ambiguous. Between the trimmed V and J ends, which lost 3 bases and 5 bases, there was a span of 12 bases. Looked up from germline, CDR1 is DFQATT and CDR2 is SNEGSKA (reference sequence). This CDR3 comprises 13 residues. The CDR3 nucleotides read TGCAGTGCTAGGTTTCAGGCTGAAGATACGCAGTATTTT. It encodes CSARFQAEDTQYF.

Ten or more counts support this clonotype. This rearrangement joins TRBV23-1 to TRBJ2-7; TRBD1 matches at 11 bases. TRBV23-1 is an open reading frame, and its role is uncertain. CDR3 length: 18 amino acids. Unmatched junction bases numbered 10, after V lost 1 base and J lost 2 bases. The CDR3: CASSQFDRRGQGAYEQYF. The CDR3 DNA sequence: TGCGCCAGCAGTCAATTCGATCGTCGGGGACAGGGGGCCTACGAGCAGTACTTC.

The V call is TRBV11-2, the J call TRBJ2-7; 13 nucleotides agree with TRBD2. This CDR3 has 17 residues. Germline CDR1 is SGHAT and CDR2 is FQNNGV. The trim removed 5 bases at V and 0 bases at J, leaving 7 bases unmatched. CDR3 in DNA: TGTGCCAGCAGCCTCGGGACTAGCGGGAAGAGCTCCTACGAGCAGTACTTC. Protein product: CASSLGTSGKSSYEQYF. The full variable domain, rest sourced from reference TRBV11-2 and TRBJ2-7, is EAGVAQSPRYKIIEKRQSVAFWCNPISGHATLYWYQQILGQGPKLLIQFQNNGVVDDSQLPKDRFSAERLKGVDSTLKIQPAKLEDSAVYLCASSLGTSGKSSYEQYFGPGTRLTVT.

This clonotype was detected only a few times. V is TRBV10-3 and J is TRBJ2-1; perhaps TRBD2 as D (7 bases). From germline, CDR1 is ENHRY and CDR2 SYGVKD. V lost 7 bases and J 5 bases, leaving 12 bases between the germline ends. The CDR3 covers 13 residues. The CDR3 bases are TGTGCCATCACCGGGGAGGGGGACAATGAGCAGTTCTTC. It specifies CAITGEGDNEQFF.

This clonotype was counted many times. The rearrangement joins TRBV7-9 to TRBJ2-3; the match to TRBD2 covers 12 bases. The V gene's germline CDR1 is SEHNR and CDR2 FQNEAQ (reference sequence). V gave up 5 bases and J gave up 3 bases; unmatched junction bases: 3. This CDR3 region has 15 residues. The CDR3 nucleotides are TGTGCCAGCAGCCCCGGGACTAGCGGGACAGATACGCAGTATTTT. Its protein product is CASSPGTSGTDTQYF.

V is TRBV7-9 and J is TRBJ2-3; tentatively, D is TRBD2 (6 bases). The germline V gene encodes CDR1 SEHNR and CDR2 FQNEAQ (reference sequence). CDR3 length equals 14 residues. Trimming stripped 2 bases from V and 4 bases from J, with 10 bases between. CDR3 in DNA: TGTGCCAGCAGCTTAATCGGGGGTGCAGATACGCAGTATTTT. It specifies CASSLIGGADTQYF.

This clonotype has just a few counts. J is TRBJ1-3 and V is TRBV11-2, with D possibly matching TRBD1 (5 bases). V was shortened by 6 bases and J by 5 bases, with 17 bases between the two germline ends. Per germline, CDR1 SGHAT and CDR2 FQNNGV. The CDR3 sequence is 15 residues long. CDR3 protein: CASSSGRQERNTIYF. CDR3 bases: TGTGCCAGCAGTTCAGGGCGGCAAGAAAGAAACACCATATATTTT.